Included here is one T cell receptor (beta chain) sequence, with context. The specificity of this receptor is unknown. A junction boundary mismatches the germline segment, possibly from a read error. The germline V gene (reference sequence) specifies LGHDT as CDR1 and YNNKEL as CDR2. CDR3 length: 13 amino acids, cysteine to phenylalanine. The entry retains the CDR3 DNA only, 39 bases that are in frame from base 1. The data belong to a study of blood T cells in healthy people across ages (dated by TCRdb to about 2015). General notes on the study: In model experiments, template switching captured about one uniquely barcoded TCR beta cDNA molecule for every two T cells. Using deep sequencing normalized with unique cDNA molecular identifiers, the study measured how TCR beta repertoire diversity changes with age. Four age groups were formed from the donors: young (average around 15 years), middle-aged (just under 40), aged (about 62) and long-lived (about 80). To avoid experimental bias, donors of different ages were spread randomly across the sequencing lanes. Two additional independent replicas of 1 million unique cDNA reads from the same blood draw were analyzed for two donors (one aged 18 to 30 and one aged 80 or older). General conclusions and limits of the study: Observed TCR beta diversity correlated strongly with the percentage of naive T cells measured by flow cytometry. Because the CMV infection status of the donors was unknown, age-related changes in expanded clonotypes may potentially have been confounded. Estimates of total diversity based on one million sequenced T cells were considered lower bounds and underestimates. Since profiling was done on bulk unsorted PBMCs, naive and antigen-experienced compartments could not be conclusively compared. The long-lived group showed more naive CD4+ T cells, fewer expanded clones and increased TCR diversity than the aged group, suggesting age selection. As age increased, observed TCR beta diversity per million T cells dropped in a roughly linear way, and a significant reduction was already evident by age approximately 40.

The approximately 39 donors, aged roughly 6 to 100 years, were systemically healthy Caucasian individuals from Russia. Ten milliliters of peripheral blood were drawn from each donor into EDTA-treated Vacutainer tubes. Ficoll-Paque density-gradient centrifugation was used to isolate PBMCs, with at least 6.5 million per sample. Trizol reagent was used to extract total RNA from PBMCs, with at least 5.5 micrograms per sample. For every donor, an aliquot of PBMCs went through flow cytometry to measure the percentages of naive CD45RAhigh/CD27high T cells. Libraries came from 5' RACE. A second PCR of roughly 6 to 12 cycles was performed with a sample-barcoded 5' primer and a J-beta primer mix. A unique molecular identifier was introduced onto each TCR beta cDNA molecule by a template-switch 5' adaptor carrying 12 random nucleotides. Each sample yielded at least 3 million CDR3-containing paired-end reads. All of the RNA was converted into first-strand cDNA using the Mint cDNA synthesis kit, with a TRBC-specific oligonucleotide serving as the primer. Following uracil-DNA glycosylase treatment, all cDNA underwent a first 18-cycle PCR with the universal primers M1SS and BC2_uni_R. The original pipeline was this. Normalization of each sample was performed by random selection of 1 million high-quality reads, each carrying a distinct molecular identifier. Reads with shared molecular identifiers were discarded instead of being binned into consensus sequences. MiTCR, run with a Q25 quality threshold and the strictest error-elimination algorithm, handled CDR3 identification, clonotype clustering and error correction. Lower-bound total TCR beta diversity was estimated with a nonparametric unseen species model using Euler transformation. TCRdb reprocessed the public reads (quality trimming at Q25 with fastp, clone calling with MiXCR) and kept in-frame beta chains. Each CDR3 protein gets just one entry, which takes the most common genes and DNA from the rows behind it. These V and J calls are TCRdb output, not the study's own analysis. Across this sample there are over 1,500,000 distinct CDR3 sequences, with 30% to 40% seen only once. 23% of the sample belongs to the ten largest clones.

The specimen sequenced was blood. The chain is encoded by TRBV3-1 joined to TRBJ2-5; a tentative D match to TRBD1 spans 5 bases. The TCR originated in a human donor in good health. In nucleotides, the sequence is TGTGCCCGCAGCTTATCAGGGTTAGAGACCCAGTACTTC. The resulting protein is CARSLSGLETQYF.